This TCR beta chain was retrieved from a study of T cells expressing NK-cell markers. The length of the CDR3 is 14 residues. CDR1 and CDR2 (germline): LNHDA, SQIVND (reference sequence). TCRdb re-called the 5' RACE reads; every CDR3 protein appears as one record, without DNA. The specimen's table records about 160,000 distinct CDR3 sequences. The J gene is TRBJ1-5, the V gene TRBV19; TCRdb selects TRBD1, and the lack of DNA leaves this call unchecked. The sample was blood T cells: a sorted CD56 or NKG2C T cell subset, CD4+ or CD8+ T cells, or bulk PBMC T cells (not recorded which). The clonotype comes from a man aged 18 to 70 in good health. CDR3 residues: CASSIGQGIQPQHF.